This paragraph covers one TCR beta chain sequence. What it binds is not known. V was pared by 4 bases and J by 0 bases, with 16 bases between. The germline gives CDR1 MNHEY, CDR2 SVGAGI. The CDR3 is 17 amino acids. At least 6.5 million PBMCs were isolated per sample. The record originates from a study of blood T cells in healthy people across ages. Notes on the study in general: Researchers report that TCR beta diversity correlated strongly with naive T cell percentage.

A second roughly 6 to 12 cycle PCR used barcoded and J-beta primers. All cDNA molecules were each tagged by a template-switch adaptor with 12 random nucleotides. Via MiXCR, TCRdb re-called the 5' RACE reads, giving one row per CDR3 protein. The repertoire holds around 800,000 distinct CDR3 sequences, with approximately 24% as singletons. These data also formed part of another study, on T cells of mothers and their children.

The chain links TRBV6-5 to TRBJ1-3, with D perhaps TRBD1 (5 bases). The specimen sequenced was blood. This clonotype was obtained from a boy aged 10-17 years in good health. CDR3 nucleotides: TGTGCCAGCAGTTTCAGTTCGGGCAGGGCCTCTGGAAACACCATATATTTT. Encoded protein: CASSFSSGRASGNTIYF.